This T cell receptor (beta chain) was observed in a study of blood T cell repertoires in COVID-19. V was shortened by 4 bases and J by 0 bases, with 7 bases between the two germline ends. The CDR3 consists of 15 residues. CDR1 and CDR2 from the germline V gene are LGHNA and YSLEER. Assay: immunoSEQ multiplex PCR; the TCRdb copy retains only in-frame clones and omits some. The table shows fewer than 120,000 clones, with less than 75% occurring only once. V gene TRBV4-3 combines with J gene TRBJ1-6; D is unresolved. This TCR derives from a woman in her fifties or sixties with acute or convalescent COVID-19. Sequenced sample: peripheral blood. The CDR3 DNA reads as TGCGCCAGCAGCCCCGGGAGCTCCTATAATTCACCCCTCCACTTT. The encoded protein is CASSPGSSYNSPLHF.